The rows below give T cell receptor beta chains drawn from one sample of a study of PD-L1 blockade in urothelial cancer. Profiled with immunoSEQ multiplex PCR; TCRdb holds only in-frame clones, not every one. The data show around 130,000 clones, 84% seen once. The material sequenced was PBMCs, taken around atezolizumab (anti-PD-L1) treatment. The receptors were sampled from a man aged 50 to 59 with urothelial cancer. The CDR3 runs from the conserved cysteine through the conserved F or W. The D gene is left open where the match is weak. The listing skips clone size in some rows; elsewhere it reads once, few, many or a size class.

clone size	D gene	V gene	J gene	CDR3 DNA	CDR3 protein
-	TRBD2	TRBV19	TRBJ2-3	TGTGCCAGTAGTATAAGACTAGCGGGACACACAGATACGCAGTATTTT	CASSIRLAGHTDTQYF
-	-	TRBV30	TRBJ2-1	TGTGCCTGGAGTGGAGGGGGAGGGGGCAATGAGCAGTTCTTC	CAWSGGGGGNEQFF
-	-	TRBV2	TRBJ2-7	TGTGCCAGCAGTGCAGGGGCCCTGGTGGAGCAGTACTTC	CASSAGALVEQYF
-	-	TRBV7-9	TRBJ1-1	TGTGCCAGCAGCCTAAAACCGGGACACCAAGCTTTCTTT	CASSLKPGHQAFF
many	-	TRBV7-2	TRBJ2-2	TGTGCCAGCAGCTTCGCCGGACGTCAGGGAGGGGAGCTGTTTTTT	CASSFAGRQGGELFF
many	TRBD2	TRBV13	TRBJ2-7	TGTGCCAGCAGCCCCCGGACTAGCGGGAGTACGGGAGAGCAGTACTTC	CASSPRTSGSTGEQYF
-	TRBD1	TRBV5-1	TRBJ1-1	TGCGCCAGCGGCTCGGGACAGGGATATACTGAAGCTTTCTTT	CASGSGQGYTEAFF
-	TRBD2	TRBV7-9	TRBJ2-1	TGTGCCAGCAGCCCGGCCCGGGAGGTCTACAATGAGCAGTTCTTC	CASSPAREVYNEQFF
-	TRBD1	TRBV7-9	TRBJ1-2	TGTGCCAGCAGCTTACGCGACAGGGGGAGAGATGGCTACACCTTC	CASSLRDRGRDGYTF
-	TRBD1	TRBV9	TRBJ1-4	TGTGCCAGCAGCGTAGGGACAGGGGGAACTAATGAAAAACTGTTTTTT	CASSVGTGGTNEKLFF
-	-	TRBV25-1	TRBJ2-3	TGTGCCAGCAGTGAATCCGAGGTGGCAGATACGCAGTATTTT	CASSESEVADTQYF
-	TRBD2	TRBV9	TRBJ2-1	TGTGCCAGCAGCGTAGAACGGACGGGACTAGCGCTCAATGAGCAGTTCTTC	CASSVERTGLALNEQFF
-	-	TRBV20-1	TRBJ1-2	TGCAACGGTGGAGGGAATGGCTACACCTTC	CNGGGNGYTF
-	TRBD2	TRBV11-2	TRBJ2-1	TGTGCCAGCAGCTTCTCGAGCGGGAGGGCCAATGAGCAGTTCTTC	CASSFSSGRANEQFF
once	TRBD1	TRBV28	TRBJ1-2	TGTGCCAGCAGTCCGCTAGGGACAGGGGACGGGGGCTACACCTTC	CASSPLGTGDGGYTF
-	-	TRBV27	TRBJ2-7	TGTGCCAGCAGTTGGGGAGGAGGGTACGAGCAGTACTTC	CASSWGGGYEQYF
once	TRBD1	TRBV19	TRBJ2-7	TGTGCCAGTAGTACAGGACAGGGGGCGCATGGGCAGTACTTC	CASSTGQGAHGQYF
-	TRBD2	TRBV19	TRBJ2-1	TGTGCCAGTAGTGGACTAGCGGGAGTATCGGGGTGGGATGAGCAGTTCTTC	CASSGLAGVSGWDEQFF
-	-	TRBV28	TRBJ1-5	TGTGCCAGCAGTTACCTTACACGCCAGCCCCAGCATTTT	CASSYLTRQPQHF
-	-	TRBV7-9	TRBJ2-7	TGTGCCAGCAGCCGCGGACAGTCTCCTACTGAGCAGTACTTC	CASSRGQSPTEQYF
-	TRBD2	TRBV28	TRBJ2-1	TGTGCCAGCAGTCTTGGGGGCGGGAGGGCCGGGGGCAATGAGCAGTTCTTC	CASSLGGGRAGGNEQFF
-	TRBD2	TRBV6-5	TRBJ2-5	TGTGCCAGCAGGTACTCCGGGACTACCGGCCAAGAGACCCAGTACTTC	CASRYSGTTGQETQYF
-	TRBD1	TRBV19	TRBJ2-6	TGTGCCAGTAGTACTCCCCCGGGACAGGGCCACTCTGGGGCCAACGTCCTGACTTTC	CASSTPPGQGHSGANVLTF
-	TRBD2	TRBV6-4	TRBJ2-7	TGTGCCAGCAGCCCGGATGCGGGAGGGTACGAGCAGTACTTC	CASSPDAGGYEQYF
-	TRBD1	TRBV7-2	TRBJ1-2	TGTGCCAGCAGCCTAACAGGGGCAACTAACTATGGCTACACCTTC	CASSLTGATNYGYTF
-	-	TRBV5-1	TRBJ1-1	TGCGCCAGCAGCTTGGCGGCAGCGTCTGGCACTGAAGCTTTCTTT	CASSLAAASGTEAFF
-	-	TRBV5-8	TRBJ1-2	TGTGCCAGCAGCTTGGCGAGAAGCGGCTACACCTTC	CASSLARSGYTF
-	TRBD2	TRBV4-1	TRBJ2-2	TGCGCCAGCAGCCCATGGACTAGCGGGAACACCGGGGAGCTGTTTTTT	CASSPWTSGNTGELFF
-	-	TRBV2	TRBJ2-3	TGTGCCAGCAGTGACCGGCGGGGCAGCACAGATACGCAGTATTTT	CASSDRRGSTDTQYF
-	TRBD2	TRBV4-1	TRBJ2-7	TGCGCCAGCAGCCAAGATGGCCTAGCGGAGACGGGAGAGCAGTACTTC	CASSQDGLAETGEQYF
-	-	TRBV27	TRBJ1-1	TGTGCCAGCCGCCCGGGAGCTTTCTTT	CASRPGAFF
-	TRBD1	TRBV30	TRBJ1-5	TGTGCCTGGGCCCAGGGGGGCAGCAATCAGCCCCAGCATTTT	CAWAQGGSNQPQHF
-	-	TRBV5-1	TRBJ1-4	TGCGCCAGCAGCCGGTTGGACAGAGGAAAACTGTTTTTT	CASSRLDRGKLFF
-	-	TRBV27	TRBJ1-1	TGTGCCAGCAGTTTATTTAGGGGTGGAAACACTGAAGCTTTCTTT	CASSLFRGGNTEAFF
-	-	TRBV15	TRBJ2-7	TGTGCCACACAGACAGGCCTAAACTACGAGCAGTACTTC	CATQTGLNYEQYF
-	-	TRBV7-2	TRBJ2-7	TGTGCCAGCAGCTTAGTAAGGGCGGGAAGCTCCTACGAGCAGTACTTC	CASSLVRAGSSYEQYF
-	TRBD2	TRBV2	TRBJ2-7	TGTGCCAGCAGAGGACTAGCGGGAGTGAACGAGCAGTACTTC	CASRGLAGVNEQYF
-	TRBD1	TRBV27	TRBJ2-1	TGTGCCAGCAGTTTCGGATTGACAGGGGTGCGTGAGCAGTTCTTC	CASSFGLTGVREQFF
few	TRBD2	TRBV10-3	TRBJ2-7	TGTGCCATCAGTGATCTTCGGCTAGCGGGAGAGGCCTACGAGCAGTACTTC	CAISDLRLAGEAYEQYF
-	-	TRBV9	TRBJ2-5	TGTGCCAGCAGCGTAGGGCAGCGAGAGACCCAGTACTTC	CASSVGQRETQYF
-	-	TRBV18	TRBJ1-2	TGTGCCAGCTCACCAGGACAGACAAAAAAAGGGTATGGCTACACCTTC	CASSPGQTKKGYGYTF
-	-	TRBV28	TRBJ1-5	TGTGCCCACGCGGGGCCCAATCAGCCCCAGCATTTT	CAHAGPNQPQHF
-	TRBD2	TRBV11-2	TRBJ2-7	TGTGCCAGCAGCCCAATAGCGGGAGGGAACTACGAGCAGTACTTC	CASSPIAGGNYEQYF